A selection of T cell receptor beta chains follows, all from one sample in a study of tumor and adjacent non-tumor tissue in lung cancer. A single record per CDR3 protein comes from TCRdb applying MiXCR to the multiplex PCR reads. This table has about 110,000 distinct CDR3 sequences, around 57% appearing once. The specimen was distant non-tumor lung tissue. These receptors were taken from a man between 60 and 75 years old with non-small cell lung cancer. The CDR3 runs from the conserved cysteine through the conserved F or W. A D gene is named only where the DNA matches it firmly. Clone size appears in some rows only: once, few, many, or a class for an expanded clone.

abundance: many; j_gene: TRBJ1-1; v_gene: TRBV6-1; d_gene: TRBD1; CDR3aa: CASSFRTGGAGNTEAFF; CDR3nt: TGTGCCAGCAGTTTTCGGACAGGGGGCGCGGGGAACACTGAAGCTTTCTTT
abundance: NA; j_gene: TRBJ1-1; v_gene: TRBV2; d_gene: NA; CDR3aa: CASSPTRFTKAFF; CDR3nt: TGTGCCAGCAGCCCGACGAGGTTCACTAAAGCTTTCTTT
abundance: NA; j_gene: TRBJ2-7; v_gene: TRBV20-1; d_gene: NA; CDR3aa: CSATSITGHSYEHYF; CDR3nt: TGCAGTGCCACCTCAATTACGGGACACTCTTACGAGCACTACTTC
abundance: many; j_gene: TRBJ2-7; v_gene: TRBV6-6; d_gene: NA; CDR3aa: CASSLKNSYEQYF; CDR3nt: TGTGCCAGCAGTCTCAAGAACTCCTACGAGCAGTACTTC
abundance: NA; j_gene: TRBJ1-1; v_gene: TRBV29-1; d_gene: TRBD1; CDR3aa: CSAVGQGNTEAFF; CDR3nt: TGCAGCGCTGTGGGACAGGGGAATACTGAAGCTTTCTTT
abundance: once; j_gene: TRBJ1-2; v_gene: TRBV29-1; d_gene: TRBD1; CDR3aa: CGAPDREYYGHTF; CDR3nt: TGCGGCGCTCCGGACAGGGAGTACTATGGCCACACCTTC
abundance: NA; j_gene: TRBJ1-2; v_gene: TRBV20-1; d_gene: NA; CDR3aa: CSARAPDSSSYGYTF; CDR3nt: TGCAGTGCTAGAGCACCGGACAGTTCCTCCTATGGCTACACCTTC
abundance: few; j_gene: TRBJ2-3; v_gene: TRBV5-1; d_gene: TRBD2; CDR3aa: CASSLAGGHDTQYF; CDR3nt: TGCGCCAGCAGCTTAGCGGGGGGGCATGATACGCAGTATTTT
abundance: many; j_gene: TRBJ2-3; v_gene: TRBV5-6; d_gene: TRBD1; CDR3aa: CASHRTGSTDTQYF; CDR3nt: TGTGCCAGCCATAGGACAGGGAGCACAGATACGCAGTATTTT
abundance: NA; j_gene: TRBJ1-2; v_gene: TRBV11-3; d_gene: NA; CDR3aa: CTSSLARFDGYTF; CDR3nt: TGTACAAGCAGCTTAGCCAGGTTCGATGGCTACACCTTC
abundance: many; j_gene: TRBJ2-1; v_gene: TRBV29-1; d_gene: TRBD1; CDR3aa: CSVIRGSSEQFF; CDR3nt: TGCAGCGTTATCAGGGGGTCCAGTGAGCAGTTCTTC
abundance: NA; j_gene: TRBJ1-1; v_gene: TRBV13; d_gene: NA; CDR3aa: CVSSLPLATNTEAFF; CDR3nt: TGTGTCAGCAGCCTCCCTCTGGCTACGAATACTGAAGCTTTCTTT
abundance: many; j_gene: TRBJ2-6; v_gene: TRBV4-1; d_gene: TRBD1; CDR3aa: CASSQGGQAGANVLTF; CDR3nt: TGCGCCAGCAGCCAAGGGGGACAGGCTGGGGCCAACGTCCTGACTTTC
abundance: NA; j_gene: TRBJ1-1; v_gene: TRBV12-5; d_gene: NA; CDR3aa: CARGSPGRYLSTEAFF; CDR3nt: TGTGCTAGAGGTTCCCCGGGCCGGTACTTGAGCACTGAAGCTTTCTTT
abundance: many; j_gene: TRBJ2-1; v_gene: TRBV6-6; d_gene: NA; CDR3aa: CASSYSVSSEVEQFF; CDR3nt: TGTGCCAGCAGTTACTCGGTATCTAGCGAGGTTGAGCAGTTCTTC
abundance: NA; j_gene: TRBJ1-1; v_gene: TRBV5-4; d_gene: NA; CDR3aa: CASSPLSGGMKTEASF; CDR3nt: TGTGCCAGCAGCCCCCTATCTGGTGGGATGAAGACTGAAGCTTCCTTT
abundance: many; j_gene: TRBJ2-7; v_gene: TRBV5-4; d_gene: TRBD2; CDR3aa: CASSHTSGGYEQYF; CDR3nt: TGTGCCAGCAGCCACACTAGCGGGGGCTACGAGCAGTACTTC
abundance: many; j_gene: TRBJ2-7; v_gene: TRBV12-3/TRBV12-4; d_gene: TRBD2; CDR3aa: CASSLTSGGVSYEQYF; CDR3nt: TGTGCCAGCAGTTTGACTAGCGGAGGGGTCTCCTACGAGCAGTACTTC
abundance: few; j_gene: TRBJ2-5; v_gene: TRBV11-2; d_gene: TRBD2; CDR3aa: CTSSPRTSGVGETQYF; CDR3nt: TGCACCAGCAGCCCCCGTACTAGCGGGGTGGGGGAGACTCAGTACTTC
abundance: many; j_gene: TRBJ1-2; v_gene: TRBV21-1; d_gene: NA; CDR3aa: CASTGLGYGYTF; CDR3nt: TGTGCCAGTACAGGGCTGGGCTATGGCTACACCTTC
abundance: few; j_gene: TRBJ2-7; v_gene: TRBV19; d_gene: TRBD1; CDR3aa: CASSPETGLYEQYF; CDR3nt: TGTGCCAGTAGTCCCGAGACAGGGTTATACGAGCAGTACTTC
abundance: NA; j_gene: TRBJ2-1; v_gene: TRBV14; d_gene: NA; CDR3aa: CANSQDDNEQLF; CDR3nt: TGTGCCAACAGCCAAGACGACAATGAGCAGCTCTTC
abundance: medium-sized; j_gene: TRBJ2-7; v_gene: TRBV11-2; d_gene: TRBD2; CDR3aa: CASSWTSGRSEQYF; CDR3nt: TGTGCCAGCAGCTGGACTAGCGGGAGGAGCGAGCAGTACTTC
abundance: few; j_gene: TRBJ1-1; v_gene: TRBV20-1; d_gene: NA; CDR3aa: CSARDIWNEAFF; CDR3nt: TGCAGTGCCAGGGACATTTGGAATGAAGCTTTCTTT
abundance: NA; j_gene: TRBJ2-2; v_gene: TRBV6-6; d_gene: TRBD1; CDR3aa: CASRKKDWTGSNTRELFF; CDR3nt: TGTGCCAGCAGGAAGAAAGATTGGACAGGCTCTAACACCCGGGAGCTGTTTTTT
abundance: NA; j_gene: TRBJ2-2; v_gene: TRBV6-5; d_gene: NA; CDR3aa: CARRWAASAANTGELFF; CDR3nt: TGTGCCAGAAGATGGGCGGCTAGCGCCGCGAACACCGGGGAGCTGTTTTTT
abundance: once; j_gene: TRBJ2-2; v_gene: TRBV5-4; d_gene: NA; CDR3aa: CGSRGDRSGELFF; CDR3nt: TGTGGCAGCAGAGGGGACAGGAGCGGGGAACTGTTTTTT
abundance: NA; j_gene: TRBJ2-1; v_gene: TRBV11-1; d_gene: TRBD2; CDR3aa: CASLSSGETSEQFF; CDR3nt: TGTGCCAGCCTTAGCAGCGGGGAGACGAGTGAGCAGTTCTTC
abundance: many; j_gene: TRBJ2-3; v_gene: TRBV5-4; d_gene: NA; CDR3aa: CASRLGDTQYF; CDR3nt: TGTGCCAGCAGATTGGGGGATACGCAGTATTTT
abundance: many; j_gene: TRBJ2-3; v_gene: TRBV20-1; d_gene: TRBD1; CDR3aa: CSADDRDPDTQYF; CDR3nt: TGCAGTGCTGACGACAGGGACCCAGATACGCAGTATTTT
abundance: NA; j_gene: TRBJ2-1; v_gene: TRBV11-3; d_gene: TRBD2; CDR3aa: CASSLDLLAGGFYNEHLF; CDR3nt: TGTGCCAGCAGCTTAGATTTACTAGCGGGAGGGTTCTACAATGAGCATTTATTC
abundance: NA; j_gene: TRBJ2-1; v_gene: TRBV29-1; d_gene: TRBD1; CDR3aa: CTVEEGGSYSEQFF; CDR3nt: TGCACCGTTGAGGAAGGGGGCTCCTACAGTGAGCAGTTCTTC
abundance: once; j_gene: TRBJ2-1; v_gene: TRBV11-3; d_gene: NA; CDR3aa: CAISRGLAPDGQFF; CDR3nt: TGTGCCATCAGCCGGGGACTTGCGCCTGATGGGCAGTTCTTC
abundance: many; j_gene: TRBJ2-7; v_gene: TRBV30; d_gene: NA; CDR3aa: CAWNRAHEQYF; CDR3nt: TGTGCCTGGAACCGGGCGCACGAGCAGTACTTC
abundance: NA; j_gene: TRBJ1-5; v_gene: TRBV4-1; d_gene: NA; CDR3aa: CAGIQDLGSNQPQHF; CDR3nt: TGCGCCGGCATCCAAGACCTGGGGAGCAATCAGCCCCAGCATTTT
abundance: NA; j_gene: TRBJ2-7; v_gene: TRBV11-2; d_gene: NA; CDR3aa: CANNAATRTYEQYF; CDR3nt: TGTGCTAACAACGCTGCTACTCGCACCTACGAGCAGTACTTC
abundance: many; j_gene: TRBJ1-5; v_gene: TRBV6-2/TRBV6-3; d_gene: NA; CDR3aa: CASSYSGGNQPQHF; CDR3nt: TGTGCCAGCAGTTATAGTGGAGGGAATCAGCCCCAGCATTTT
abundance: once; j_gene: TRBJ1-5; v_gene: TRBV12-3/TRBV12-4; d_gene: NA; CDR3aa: CASSFRSWDNQPQHF; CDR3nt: TGTGCCAGCAGTTTCCGCAGCTGGGACAATCAGCCCCAACATTTT
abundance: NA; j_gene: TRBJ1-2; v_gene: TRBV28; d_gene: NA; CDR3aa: CVSSATKTAGYGYAF; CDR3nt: TGTGTCAGCAGTGCCACCAAGACAGCTGGCTATGGCTACGCCTTC
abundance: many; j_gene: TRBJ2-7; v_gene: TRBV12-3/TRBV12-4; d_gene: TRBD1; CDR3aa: CASSPGQRYEQYF; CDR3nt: TGTGCCAGCAGTCCGGGACAGCGTTACGAGCAGTACTTC
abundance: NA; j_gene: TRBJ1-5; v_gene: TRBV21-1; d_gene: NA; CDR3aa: CASGGQNNQPQRF; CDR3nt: TGTGCCAGCGGAGGACAGAACAATCAGCCCCAGCGTTTT
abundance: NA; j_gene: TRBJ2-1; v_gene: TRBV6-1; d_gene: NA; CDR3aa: CASSEANHNEQFF; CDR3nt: TGTGCCAGCAGTGAAGCCAACCACAATGAGCAGTTCTTC
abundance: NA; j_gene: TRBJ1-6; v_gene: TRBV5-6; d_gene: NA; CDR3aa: CASSGGGRNNSPLHF; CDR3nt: TGTGCCAGCAGCGGGGGGGGCAGGAATAACTCACCCCTCCACTTT
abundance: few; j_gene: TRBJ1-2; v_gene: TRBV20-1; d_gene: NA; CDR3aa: CSARDRARANYGYTF; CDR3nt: TGCAGTGCTAGAGATCGAGCCAGAGCTAACTATGGCTACACCTTC
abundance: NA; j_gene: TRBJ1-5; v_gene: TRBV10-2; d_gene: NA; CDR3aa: CTSIGNYNQPQHF; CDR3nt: TGCACCAGCATTGGGAACTACAATCAGCCCCAGCATTTT
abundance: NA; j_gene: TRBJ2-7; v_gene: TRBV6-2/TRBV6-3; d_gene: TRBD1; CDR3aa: CASSRDSSDEHYF; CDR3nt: TGTGCCAGCAGTCGGGACAGCTCGGACGAGCATTACTTC
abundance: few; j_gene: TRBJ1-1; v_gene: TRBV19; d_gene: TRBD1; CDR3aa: CASSKGTGGWETEAFF; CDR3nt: TGTGCCAGTAGTAAAGGTACAGGGGGCTGGGAGACTGAAGCTTTCTTT
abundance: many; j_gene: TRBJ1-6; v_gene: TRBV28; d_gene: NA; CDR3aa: CASSLSVGGSFLHF; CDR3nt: TGTGCCAGCAGTTTATCCGTCGGGGGTTCTTTCCTCCACTTT
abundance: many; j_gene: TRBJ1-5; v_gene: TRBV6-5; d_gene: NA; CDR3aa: CASSYDQTQPQHF; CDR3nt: TGTGCCAGCAGTTACGATCAGACCCAGCCCCAGCATTTT
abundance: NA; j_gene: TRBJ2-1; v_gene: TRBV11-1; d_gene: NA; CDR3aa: CASSLVHGSGLEVDEQFF; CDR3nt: TGTGCCAGCAGCTTAGTCCACGGCAGTGGCCTTGAAGTAGATGAGCAGTTCTTC
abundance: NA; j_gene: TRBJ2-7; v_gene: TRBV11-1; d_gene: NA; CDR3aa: CASSYYSGTGGAYEQYF; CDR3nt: TGTGCCAGCAGCTACTATTCCGGGACTGGCGGTGCCTACGAGCAGTACTTC
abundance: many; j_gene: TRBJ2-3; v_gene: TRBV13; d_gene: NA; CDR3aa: CASSFELDTDTQYF; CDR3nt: TGTGCCAGCAGCTTTGAGCTTGACACAGATACGCAGTACTTT
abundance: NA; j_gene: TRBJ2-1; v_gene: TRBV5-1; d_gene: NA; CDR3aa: CASSPQGQSYNEQFF; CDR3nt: TGCGCCAGCAGCCCGCAGGGGCAGTCCTACAATGAGCAGTTCTTC
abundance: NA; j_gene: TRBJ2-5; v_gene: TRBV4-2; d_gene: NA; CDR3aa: CASSQANQLQETQYF; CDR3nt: TGTGCCAGCAGCCAAGCGAACCAGCTTCAAGAGACCCAGTACTTC
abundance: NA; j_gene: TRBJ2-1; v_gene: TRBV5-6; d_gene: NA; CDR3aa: CANNLVGRTNNEQFF; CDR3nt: TGTGCCAACAACTTGGTAGGGCGGACTAACAATGAGCAGTTCTTC
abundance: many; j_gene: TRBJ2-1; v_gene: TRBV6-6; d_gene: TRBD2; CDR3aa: CASSNSGSGGNEQFF; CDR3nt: TGTGCCAGCAGTAATAGCGGGAGCGGGGGCAATGAGCAGTTCTTC
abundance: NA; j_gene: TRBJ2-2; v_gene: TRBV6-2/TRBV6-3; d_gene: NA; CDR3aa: CAVSYPSTGELFF; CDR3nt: TGTGCCGTCAGTTACCCAAGTACCGGGGAGCTGTTTTTT
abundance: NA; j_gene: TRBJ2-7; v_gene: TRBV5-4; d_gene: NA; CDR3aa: CASSVAQGGHEQYF; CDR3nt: TGTGCCAGCAGCGTTGCACAAGGTGGCCACGAGCAGTACTTC
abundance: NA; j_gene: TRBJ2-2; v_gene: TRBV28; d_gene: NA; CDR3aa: CASSPSYDSPAELSF; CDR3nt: TGTGCCAGCAGCCCATCTTATGATTCCCCCGCGGAGCTGTCTTTT